A selection of T cell receptor beta chains follows, all from one sample in a study of T-cell reconstitution after alpha-beta-depleted transplantation in children. One entry per CDR3 protein results from TCRdb running MiXCR on the PCR reads. The sample lists 450,000 to 550,000 distinct CDR3 sequences, over 10% seen once, with 14% in the top ten. This material consisted of PBMCs, mostly from graft donor cells, taken 180 days after TCRalphabeta/CD19-depleted stem cell transplant. These receptors were collected from a female patient aged 2 to 10 who had a stem cell transplant for aplastic anemia, so the T cells may come from the graft donor. CDR3s include the opening cysteine and the closing phenylalanine or tryptophan. A D gene is named only where the DNA matches it firmly. Clone size appears in some rows only: once, few, many, or a class for an expanded clone.

CDR3nt: TGTGCCAGCAGCGGGTCGGACAGGGGGGTTCACGAGCAGTACTTC; CDR3aa: CASSGSDRGVHEQYF; j_gene: TRBJ2-7; d_gene: TRBD1; v_gene: TRBV7-9; abundance: few
CDR3nt: TGCGCCAGCAGCCAAGATCCGGGGATCTTTGTTGAAGCTTTCTTT; CDR3aa: CASSQDPGIFVEAFF; j_gene: TRBJ1-1; d_gene: -; v_gene: TRBV4-3; abundance: many
CDR3nt: TGTGCCTGGAGTCCAGTAACGAAGACCCAGTACTTC; CDR3aa: CAWSPVTKTQYF; j_gene: TRBJ2-5; d_gene: -; v_gene: TRBV30; abundance: few
CDR3nt: TGTGCCAGCACCTGGGGGGCTGGAAACACCATATATTTT; CDR3aa: CASTWGAGNTIYF; j_gene: TRBJ1-3; d_gene: -; v_gene: TRBV28; abundance: few
CDR3nt: TGTGCCAGCTCAGAGGGGAACTATGGCTACACCTTC; CDR3aa: CASSEGNYGYTF; j_gene: TRBJ1-2; d_gene: -; v_gene: TRBV13; abundance: -
CDR3nt: TGTGCCAGTAGTATACAGGGGGCGCGCACCGGGGAGCTGTTTTTT; CDR3aa: CASSIQGARTGELFF; j_gene: TRBJ2-2; d_gene: TRBD1; v_gene: TRBV19; abundance: -
CDR3nt: TGTGCCAGCCCCCCCTTTCGGACAGCCACCACAGATACGCAGTATTTT; CDR3aa: CASPPFRTATTDTQYF; j_gene: TRBJ2-3; d_gene: -; v_gene: TRBV6-1; abundance: -
CDR3nt: TGTGCCAGCAGCATACTAACAGGGCCCCGAAACTACAATGAGCAGTTCTTC; CDR3aa: CASSILTGPRNYNEQFF; j_gene: TRBJ2-1; d_gene: -; v_gene: TRBV7-8; abundance: few
CDR3nt: TGCGCCAGCAGCTTCCCTGCGTACGAGCAGTACTTC; CDR3aa: CASSFPAYEQYF; j_gene: TRBJ2-7; d_gene: -; v_gene: TRBV5-1; abundance: -
CDR3nt: TGCAGCGCCGGAGGGTTAGGGACTGAAGCTTTCTTT; CDR3aa: CSAGGLGTEAFF; j_gene: TRBJ1-1; d_gene: -; v_gene: TRBV29-1; abundance: few
CDR3nt: TGTGCCACCAGTGTGACCATTGCTACTGAAGCTTTCTTT; CDR3aa: CATSVTIATEAFF; j_gene: TRBJ1-1; d_gene: -; v_gene: TRBV6-4; abundance: once
CDR3nt: TGTGCCAGCAGCCCGGACCTTTGGCGGGTCCCTGAGCAGTTCTTC; CDR3aa: CASSPDLWRVPEQFF; j_gene: TRBJ2-1; d_gene: -; v_gene: TRBV5-6; abundance: few
CDR3nt: TGTGCCAGCAGCCTATATCCCTCAGGGGAGGGAGGGGAAAAACTGTTTTTT; CDR3aa: CASSLYPSGEGGEKLFF; j_gene: TRBJ1-4; d_gene: -; v_gene: TRBV11-2; abundance: few
CDR3nt: TGTGCCAGCAGTGAGGACAATGAGCAGTTCTTC; CDR3aa: CASSEDNEQFF; j_gene: TRBJ2-1; d_gene: -; v_gene: TRBV25-1; abundance: -
CDR3nt: TGTGCCAGCAGCGGTGACGAGGGACAGGCGGCCAGTGAAGCTTTCTTT; CDR3aa: CASSGDEGQAASEAFF; j_gene: TRBJ1-1; d_gene: TRBD1; v_gene: TRBV9; abundance: -
CDR3nt: TGTGCCAGCAGTATCCGAATCAACGAGCAGTACTTC; CDR3aa: CASSIRINEQYF; j_gene: TRBJ2-7; d_gene: -; v_gene: TRBV12-3/TRBV12-4; abundance: few
CDR3nt: TGCGCCAGCAGCCAAGAGGGGAAGTTGAACACCGGGGAGCTGTTTTTT; CDR3aa: CASSQEGKLNTGELFF; j_gene: TRBJ2-2; d_gene: -; v_gene: TRBV4-3; abundance: few
CDR3nt: TGTGCCAGCAGTTCGCGGGGCAGGGCGGATCAGCCCCAGCATTTT; CDR3aa: CASSSRGRADQPQHF; j_gene: TRBJ1-5; d_gene: -; v_gene: TRBV28; abundance: -
CDR3nt: TGTGCCAGCAGCGTCCGGGACAGGGGTTCTAGCGGGAGGCATTACAATGAGCAGTTCTTC; CDR3aa: CASSVRDRGSSGRHYNEQFF; j_gene: TRBJ2-1; d_gene: -; v_gene: TRBV9; abundance: -
CDR3nt: TGCAGTGCTCTAGCGGGGGACCACTACGAGCAGTACTTC; CDR3aa: CSALAGDHYEQYF; j_gene: TRBJ2-7; d_gene: TRBD2; v_gene: TRBV20-1; abundance: many
CDR3nt: TGTGCCAGCAGTTTGAGATCGAGCTCCTACAATGAGCAGTTCTTC; CDR3aa: CASSLRSSSYNEQFF; j_gene: TRBJ2-1; d_gene: -; v_gene: TRBV12-3/TRBV12-4; abundance: many
CDR3nt: TGTGCCAGCAGTTACACAGGGACAACTAATGAAAAACTGTTTTTT; CDR3aa: CASSYTGTTNEKLFF; j_gene: TRBJ1-4; d_gene: -; v_gene: TRBV6-5; abundance: -
CDR3nt: TGTGCCAGCAGTACGGCCCCTCTGGACTACGAGCAGTACTTC; CDR3aa: CASSTAPLDYEQYF; j_gene: TRBJ2-7; d_gene: -; v_gene: TRBV28; abundance: few
CDR3nt: TGTGCCAGCAGTTCGTATCCCGGGGAGCTGTTTTTT; CDR3aa: CASSSYPGELFF; j_gene: TRBJ2-2; d_gene: -; v_gene: TRBV28; abundance: many
CDR3nt: TGTGCCAGCAGTTGGAGGGTCTCCTACAATGAGCAGTTCTTC; CDR3aa: CASSWRVSYNEQFF; j_gene: TRBJ2-1; d_gene: -; v_gene: TRBV12-3/TRBV12-4; abundance: -
CDR3nt: TGCGCCAGCAGCGAAGACGAGCGGAGCACCGGGATGAATGAGCAGTTCTTC; CDR3aa: CASSEDERSTGMNEQFF; j_gene: TRBJ2-1; d_gene: -; v_gene: TRBV10-1; abundance: few
CDR3nt: TGTGCCAGCAGCTTAAAGCGGCGGTCTTGGGTGTTCTTC; CDR3aa: CASSLKRRSWVFF; j_gene: TRBJ2-1; d_gene: -; v_gene: TRBV7-2; abundance: -
CDR3nt: TGTGCCAGCTCACCCCGGACTAGCGGGAGAGTTTCGGGTTACGAGCAGTACTTC; CDR3aa: CASSPRTSGRVSGYEQYF; j_gene: TRBJ2-7; d_gene: TRBD2; v_gene: TRBV18; abundance: few
CDR3nt: TGCAGTGCTAGAATTAATAGCAATCAGCCCCAGCATTTT; CDR3aa: CSARINSNQPQHF; j_gene: TRBJ1-5; d_gene: -; v_gene: TRBV20-1; abundance: few
CDR3nt: TGCAGCGTCTACAGGGGGGACTCCTACGAGCAGTACTTC; CDR3aa: CSVYRGDSYEQYF; j_gene: TRBJ2-7; d_gene: TRBD1; v_gene: TRBV29-1; abundance: -
CDR3nt: TGTGCCAGCAGTTTAAGGCAGCCGTACGAGCAGTACTTC; CDR3aa: CASSLRQPYEQYF; j_gene: TRBJ2-7; d_gene: -; v_gene: TRBV28; abundance: -
CDR3nt: TGTGCCAGCAGACAAAGCCCTGCAGCCTTTACGGGGAAAGACTTTTACGAGCAGTACTTC; CDR3aa: CASRQSPAAFTGKDFYEQYF; j_gene: TRBJ2-7; d_gene: -; v_gene: TRBV11-1; abundance: -
CDR3nt: TGCAGCGTTGAAGATGAACAGGGGAAGTTCGGCTACACCTTC; CDR3aa: CSVEDEQGKFGYTF; j_gene: TRBJ1-2; d_gene: TRBD1; v_gene: TRBV29-1; abundance: -
CDR3nt: TGTGCCAGCAGCCCCACTGGCGGGAGAGGTGAGCAGTTCTTC; CDR3aa: CASSPTGGRGEQFF; j_gene: TRBJ2-1; d_gene: TRBD2; v_gene: TRBV28; abundance: -
CDR3nt: TGTGCCAGCAGTTTGGGACTGTTAGGGGAGCTGTTTTTT; CDR3aa: CASSLGLLGELFF; j_gene: TRBJ2-2; d_gene: -; v_gene: TRBV12-3/TRBV12-4; abundance: few
CDR3nt: TGTGCCACCAGCAGACGTTTCACTAGCGGGAGGGCCTACAATGAGCAGTTCTTC; CDR3aa: CATSRRFTSGRAYNEQFF; j_gene: TRBJ2-1; d_gene: TRBD2; v_gene: TRBV15; abundance: many
CDR3nt: TGTGCCAGCAGTTTAGGGGTTGAGCAGTTCTTC; CDR3aa: CASSLGVEQFF; j_gene: TRBJ2-1; d_gene: -; v_gene: TRBV12-3/TRBV12-4; abundance: few
CDR3nt: TGTGCCAGCAGCCATTTGGCGGGAGGGAACAATGAGCAGTTCTTC; CDR3aa: CASSHLAGGNNEQFF; j_gene: TRBJ2-1; d_gene: TRBD2; v_gene: TRBV14; abundance: -